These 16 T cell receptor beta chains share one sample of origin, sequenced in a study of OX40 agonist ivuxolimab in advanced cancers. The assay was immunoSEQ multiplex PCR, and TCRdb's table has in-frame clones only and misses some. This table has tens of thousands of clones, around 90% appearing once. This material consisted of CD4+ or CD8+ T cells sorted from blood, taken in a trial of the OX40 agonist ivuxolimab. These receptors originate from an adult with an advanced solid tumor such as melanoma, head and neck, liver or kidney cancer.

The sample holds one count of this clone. DNA of the CDR3: TGCAGCGTGAGATTCGTTGAGGGACAGGGGGGGACTGAAGCTTTCTTT. It codes for CSVRFVEGQGGTEAFF. The J gene is TRBJ1-1, the V gene TRBV29-1, with TRBD1 matching over 11 bases. The length of the CDR3 is 16 residues. After removal of 6 bases from V and 5 bases from J, the junction contained 14 bases not matched to a gene. The V gene's germline CDR1 is SQVTM and CDR2 ANQGSEA.

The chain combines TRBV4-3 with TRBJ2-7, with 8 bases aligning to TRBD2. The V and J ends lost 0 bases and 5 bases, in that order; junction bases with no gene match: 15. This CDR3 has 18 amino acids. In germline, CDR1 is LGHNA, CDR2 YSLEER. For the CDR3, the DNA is TGCGCCAGCAGCCAAGATATCGAAATAGCGGGATCATCAGACGAGCAGTACTTC. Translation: CASSQDIEIAGSSDEQYF.

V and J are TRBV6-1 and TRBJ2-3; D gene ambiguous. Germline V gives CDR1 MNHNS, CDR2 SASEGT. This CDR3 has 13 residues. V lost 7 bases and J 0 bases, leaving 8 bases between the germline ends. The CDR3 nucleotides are TGTGCCAGCATCGGGTTTAGCACAGATACGCAGTATTTT. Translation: CASIGFSTDTQYF.

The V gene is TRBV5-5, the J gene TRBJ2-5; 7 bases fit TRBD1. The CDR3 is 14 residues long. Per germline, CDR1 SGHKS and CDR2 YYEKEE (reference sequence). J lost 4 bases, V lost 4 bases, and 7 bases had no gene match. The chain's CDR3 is CASSQTGSGETQYF. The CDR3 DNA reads TGTGCCAGCAGCCAGACAGGGTCTGGAGAGACCCAGTACTTC. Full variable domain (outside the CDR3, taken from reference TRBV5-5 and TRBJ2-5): DAGVTQSPTHLIKTRGQQVTLRCSPISGHKSVSWYQQVLGQGPQFIFQYYEKEERGRGNFPDRFSARQFPNYSSELNVNALLLGDSALYLCASSQTGSGETQYFGPGTRLLVL.

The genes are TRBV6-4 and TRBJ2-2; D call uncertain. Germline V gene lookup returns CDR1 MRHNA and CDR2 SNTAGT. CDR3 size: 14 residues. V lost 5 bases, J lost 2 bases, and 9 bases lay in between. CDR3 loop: CASSYQPNTGELFF. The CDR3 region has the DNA TGTGCCAGCAGTTATCAACCCAACACCGGGGAGCTGTTTTTT.

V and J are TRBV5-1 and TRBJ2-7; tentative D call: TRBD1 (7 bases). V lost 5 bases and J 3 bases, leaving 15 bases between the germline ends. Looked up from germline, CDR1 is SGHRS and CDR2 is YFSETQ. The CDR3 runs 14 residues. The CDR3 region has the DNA TGCGCCAGCAGAACGGCGGGACAGAACTACGAGCAGTACTTC. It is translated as CASRTAGQNYEQYF.

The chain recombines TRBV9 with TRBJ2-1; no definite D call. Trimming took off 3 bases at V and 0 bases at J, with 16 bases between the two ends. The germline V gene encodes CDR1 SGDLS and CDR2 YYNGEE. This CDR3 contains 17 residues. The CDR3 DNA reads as TGTGCCAGCAGCGAAAGCCGGGTTATCAGCTCCTACAATGAGCAGTTCTTC. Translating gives CASSESRVISSYNEQFF.

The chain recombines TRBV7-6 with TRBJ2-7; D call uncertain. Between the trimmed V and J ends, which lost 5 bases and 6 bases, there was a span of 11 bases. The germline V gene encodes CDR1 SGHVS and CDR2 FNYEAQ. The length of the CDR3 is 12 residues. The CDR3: CASSRTPREQYF. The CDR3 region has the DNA TGTGCCAGCAGCCGTACCCCGCGCGAGCAGTACTTC. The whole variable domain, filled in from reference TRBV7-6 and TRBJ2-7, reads GAGVSQSPRYKVTKRGQDVALRCDPISGHVSLYWYRQALGQGPEFLTYFNYEAQQDKSGLPNDRFSAERPEGSISTLTIQRTEQRDSAMYRCASSRTPREQYFGPGTRLTVT.

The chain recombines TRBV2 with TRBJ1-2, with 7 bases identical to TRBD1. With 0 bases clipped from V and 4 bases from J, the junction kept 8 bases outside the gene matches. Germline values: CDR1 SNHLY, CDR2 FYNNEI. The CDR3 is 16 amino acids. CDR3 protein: CASSEAIGGTAYGYTF. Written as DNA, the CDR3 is TGTGCCAGCAGTGAAGCAATAGGTGGGACAGCCTATGGCTACACCTTC.

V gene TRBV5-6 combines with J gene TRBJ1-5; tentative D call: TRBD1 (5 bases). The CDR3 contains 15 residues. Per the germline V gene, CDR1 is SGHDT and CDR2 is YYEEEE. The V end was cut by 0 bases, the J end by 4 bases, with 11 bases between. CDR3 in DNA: TGTGCCAGCAGCTTGGCTGGGGGGGTTAATCAGCCCCAGCATTTT. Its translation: CASSLAGGVNQPQHF.

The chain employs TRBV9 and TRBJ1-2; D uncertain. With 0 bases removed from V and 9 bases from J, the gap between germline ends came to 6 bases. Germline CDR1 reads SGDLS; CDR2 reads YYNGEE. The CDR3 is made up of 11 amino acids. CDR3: CASSVGTRYTF. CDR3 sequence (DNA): TGTGCCAGCAGCGTAGGGACCCGCTACACCTTC.

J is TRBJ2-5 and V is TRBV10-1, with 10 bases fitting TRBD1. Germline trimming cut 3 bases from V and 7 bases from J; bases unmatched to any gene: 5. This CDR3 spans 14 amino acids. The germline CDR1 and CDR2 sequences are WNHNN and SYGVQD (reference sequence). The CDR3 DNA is TGCGCCAGCAGTGAACTTGGACAGGGGGGGACCCAGTACTTC. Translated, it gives CASSELGQGGTQYF.

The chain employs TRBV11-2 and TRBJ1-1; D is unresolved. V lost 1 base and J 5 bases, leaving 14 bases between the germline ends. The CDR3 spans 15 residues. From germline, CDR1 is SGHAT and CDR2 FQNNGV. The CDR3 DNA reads TGTGCCAGCAGCTTAGGGCCGCAATTGGGAACTGAAGCTTTCTTT. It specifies CASSLGPQLGTEAFF.

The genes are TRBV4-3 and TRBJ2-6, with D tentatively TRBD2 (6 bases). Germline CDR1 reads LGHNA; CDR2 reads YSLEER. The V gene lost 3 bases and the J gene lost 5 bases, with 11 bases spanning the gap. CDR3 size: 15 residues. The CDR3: CASSHELARANVLTF. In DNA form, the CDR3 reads TGCGCCAGCAGCCACGAACTAGCCCGGGCCAACGTCCTGACTTTC.

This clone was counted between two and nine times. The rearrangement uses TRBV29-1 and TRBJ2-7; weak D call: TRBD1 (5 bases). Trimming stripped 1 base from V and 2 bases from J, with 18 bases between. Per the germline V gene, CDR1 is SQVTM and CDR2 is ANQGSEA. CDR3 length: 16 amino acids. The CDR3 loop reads CSVEVVGNRQTYEQYF. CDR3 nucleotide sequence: TGCAGCGTTGAAGTGGTGGGTAACAGGCAGACCTACGAGCAGTACTTC.

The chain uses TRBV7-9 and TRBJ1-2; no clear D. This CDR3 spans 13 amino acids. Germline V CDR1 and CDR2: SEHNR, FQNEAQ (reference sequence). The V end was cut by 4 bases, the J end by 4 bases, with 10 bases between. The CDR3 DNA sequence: TGTGCCAGCAGCTCGGGTCCTGTCTATGGCTACACCTTC. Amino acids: CASSSGPVYGYTF.